A single sample gave rise to the 29 T cell receptor delta chains below, sequenced in a study of gamma-delta T cells after stem cell transplantation. TCRdb reanalysed the RT-PCR reads with CATT. This table holds 15,000 to 17,000 delta-chain clones, more than 7.5% found once. The sample comprised gamma-delta T cells. The source is a human donor. It is not recorded whose cells these are; they may come from a transplant donor.

Worth noting for this clone: TCRdb's protein for this DNA is that of a much larger clone and differs from the translation at residue 10, likely a read error; the protein shown is the DNA translation. The CDR3 sequence is CACDTVPTGTVVGTDKLIF. The CDR3 DNA is TGTGCCTGTGACACCGTCCCCACAGGGACAGTGGTGGGGACCGATAAACTCATCTTT. The chain employs TRDV2 and TRDJ1; a weak D match, TRDD3 (5 bases). Trimming took off 0 bases at V and 2 bases at J, with 24 bases between the two ends. CDR1 and CDR2 from the germline V gene are GEAIGNYY and EKD. This CDR3 is built from 19 residues.

As for this clone: This DNA's translation differs at residue 17 from TCRdb's protein, which comes from a much larger clone; a read error is likely, and the protein shown is translated from the DNA. The chain has TRDV2 and TRDJ1; D unclear. Germline loops: CDR1 GEAIGNYY, CDR2 EKD. CDR3 length: 21 residues. CDR3 bases: TGTGCCTGTGATATTCTAACGGCTGCTGTCGTAACGAACGGGGTCACCAATAAACTCATCTTT. Its translation is CACDILTAAVVTNGVTNKLIF.

This clone was found a few times. This probably arose from a read error, given a far larger clone one base away. This sample includes further DNA sequences coding for the same CDR3. The V gene is TRDV2, the J gene TRDJ1; 9 positions match TRDD3. CDR1 and CDR2 (germline): GEAIGNYY, EKD. V shed 5 bases, J shed 0 bases, and the junction held 12 bases outside the gene matches. This CDR3 is built from 17 residues. As DNA, the CDR3 is TGTGCCTGTGCGGGATTGGGGGATATGGGGTACACCGATAAACTCATCTTT. Its translation is CACAGLGDMGYTDKLIF.

This clone was recorded at least ten times. For this DNA, TCRdb reports the protein of a much larger clone, which diverges at residue 13, most likely from a read error; the protein presented here is translated directly from the DNA. The same CDR3 also results from other DNA sequences found in this sample. V usage is TRDV2 and J usage is TRDJ3, with D possibly TRDD3 on 5 matching bases. Germline V gives CDR1 GEAIGNYY, CDR2 EKD. This CDR3 is 20 amino acids long. The DNA of the CDR3 is TGTGCCTGTGACAAAACGGAGGGGACTTTAAGCTCCCGGGACACCCGACAGATGTTTTTC. Its protein product is CACDKTEGTLSSRDTRQMFF.

This clone was counted at least ten times. CDR3 nucleotides: TGTGCCTGTGACCCTAGCCTGGGGGAGGCCCGTAAACTCATCTTT. It codes for CACDPSLGEARKLIF. The rearrangement links TRDV2 to TRDJ1, with 8 nucleotides matching TRDD3. The CDR3 has 15 residues. J gave up 7 bases and V 3 bases, and 12 bases lay outside the gene matches. Germline lookup yields CDR1 GEAIGNYY and CDR2 EKD.

This clone showed up just a few times. The TCRdb protein comes from a much larger clone and disagrees with this DNA's translation at residue 8, likely due to a read error; the protein given here is derived from the DNA. V gene TRDV2 combines with J gene TRDJ1; 10 bases line up with TRDD3. V was pared by 0 bases and J by 3 bases, with 12 bases of the junction left unmatched. The CDR3 is made up of 18 amino acids. Germline V gives CDR1 GEAIGNYY, CDR2 EKD. CDR3 in amino acids: CACDTVEMGDTLSDKLIF. In DNA, the CDR3 is TGTGCCTGTGACACCGTTGAAATGGGGGATACACTCTCCGATAAACTCATCTTT.

This clone was detected only a few times. The sample holds other DNA sequences that translate to the same CDR3. The chain combines TRDV1 with TRDJ1; D not resolved. Germline values: CDR1 TSWWSYY, CDR2 QGS. V was shortened by 11 bases and J by 3 bases, with 28 bases between the two germline ends. The CDR3 consists of 17 residues. The CDR3 is CASGKRITFRAADKLIF. CDR3 DNA: TGTGCTAGTGGGAAACGAATCACATTTCGGGCTGCCGATAAACTCATCTTT.

Note on this clone: Other DNA sequences in this sample translate to the same CDR3. CDR3 protein: CACDTRHVGGGQKDKLIF. The CDR3, as DNA: TGTGCCTGTGACACCAGACACGTGGGGGGGGGTCAGAAAGATAAACTCATCTTT. This chain links TRDV2 with TRDJ1, with D maybe TRDD3 (6 bases). Trimming cost V 0 bases and J 5 bases, with 24 bases left between them. The CDR3 loop spans 18 amino acids. The germline V gene has CDR1 GEAIGNYY and CDR2 EKD.

Comments on this clone: The protein recorded in TCRdb matches a much larger clone and deviates from this DNA's translation at residues 5 and 9, suggesting a read error; the protein here is obtained by translating the DNA. The genes are TRDV2 and TRDJ1; D is uncertain. The CDR3 covers 15 residues. Trimming left V 4 bases short and J 4 bases short, with 18 bases between. CDR1 and CDR2 from the germline V gene are GEAIGNYY and EKD. CDR3 sequence: CACDVMAPRIDKLIF. The DNA of the CDR3 is TGTGCCTGTGATGTAATGGCCCCGCGCATCGATAAACTCATCTTT.

On this clone: TCRdb's entry gives the protein of a much larger clone, which mismatches this DNA's translation at residues 6 and 17, likely from a read error; the protein reported here is translated from the DNA. The rearrangement uses TRDV2 and TRDJ3; 8 nucleotides match TRDD3. Germline CDR1 is GEAIGNYY and CDR2 is EKD. The CDR3 runs to 20 residues. This CDR3 reads CACDTTDGGSSSWDTRKMFF. The CDR3 DNA sequence: TGTGCCTGTGACACTACCGATGGGGGATCCTCCTCCTGGGACACCCGAAAGATGTTTTTC.

Notes on this clone: For this DNA, TCRdb reports the protein of a much larger clone, which diverges at residue 18, most likely from a read error; the protein presented here is translated directly from the DNA. The chain uses TRDV2 and TRDJ1; D possibly corresponds to TRDD3 (7 bases). CDR1 is GEAIGNYY, CDR2 EKD, per germline. The CDR3 is 20 residues long. CDR3 residues: CACDTVPSNWGSENGDKHIF. The CDR3 DNA reads as TGTGCCTGTGACACCGTTCCTTCCAACTGGGGATCGGAAAATGGCGATAAACACATCTTT.

This clone was found many times. TCRdb's listed protein matches a much larger clone and diverges from this DNA's translation at residue 17, likely through a read error; the protein shown comes from the DNA. V gene TRDV2 combines with J gene TRDJ1, with TRDD3 identical over 13 bases. The assigned J gene may be wrong: the sequence end matches TRDJ2 better. Germline CDR1 GEAIGNYY, CDR2 EKD. The CDR3 consists of 18 residues. This CDR3 reads CACDTLKLLGDTTDKLFF. The CDR3 nucleotides are TGTGCCTGTGACACCCTAAAATTACTGGGGGATACGACCGATAAACTCTTCTTT.

As for this clone: TCRdb attributes to this sequence the protein of a much larger clone, which differs from the DNA translation at residues 8 and 12; a read error is likely, and the protein displayed is translated from the DNA. The sample carries other DNA sequences with the same CDR3. V and J are TRDV2 and TRDJ1; D is uncertain. Per the germline V gene, CDR1 is GEAIGNYY and CDR2 is EKD. This CDR3 has 16 amino acids. The CDR3 region is CACDTMGIRYTYKLIF. CDR3 in DNA: TGTGCCTGTGACACCATGGGCATTAGGTACACCTATAAACTCATCTTT.

This clone was detected a few times. The protein TCRdb gives is from a much larger clone and does not agree with this DNA's translation at residue 16, likely a read error; the protein shown here comes from the DNA. The V call is TRDV1, the J call TRDJ2, with a possible D match to TRDD1 (6 bases). The CDR3 totals 19 residues. CDR1 is TSWWSYY, CDR2 QGS, per germline. The CDR3 sequence: CALAKIGTRSVGVTALLFF. The CDR3, as DNA: TGTGCTCTTGCCAAAATAGGGACCCGTAGTGTTGGGGTGACAGCACTACTCTTCTTT.

This clone occurred a few times. Other nucleotide sequences in the sample specify the same CDR3. This chain joins TRDV2 and TRDJ1; a weak D match, TRDD3 (6 bases). The V gene's germline CDR1 is GEAIGNYY and CDR2 EKD. Trimming cost V 3 bases and J 0 bases, with 28 bases left between them. The CDR3 extends over 20 amino acids. This CDR3 is CACDRMGRGETLTYTDKLIF. In DNA, the CDR3 is TGTGCCTGTGACCGGATGGGACGGGGGGAGACTTTGACGTACACCGATAAACTCATCTTT.

With respect to this clone: The likely explanation is a read error, given a far larger clone one base away. Other nucleotide sequences from this sample produce the same CDR3. This chain connects TRDV2 to TRDJ1; maybe TRDD3 (6 bases). V lost 0 bases, J lost 2 bases, and 24 bases lay in between. The CDR3 sequence is 19 residues long. CDR1 is GEAIGNYY and CDR2 is EKD in the germline V gene. The DNA of the CDR3 is TGTGCCTGTGACACCGTCGGGGGCCTTCTGATACGAGGAACCGATAAACTCATCTTT. It yields the protein CACDTVGGLLIRGTDKLIF.

This clone turned up a few times. This DNA's translation differs at residue 4 from TCRdb's protein, which comes from a much larger clone; a read error is likely, and the protein shown is translated from the DNA. This sequence joins TRDV2 and TRDJ1; 12 nucleotides line up with TRDD3. Germline V gene data show CDR1 as GEAIGNYY and CDR2 as EKD. V lost 4 bases to trimming and J lost 3 bases; unmatched junction nucleotides: 17. The CDR3 runs 19 residues. The CDR3 nucleotides are TGTGCCTGTGAGAGCGTACTGGGGGATACCTCCTCACGGGCCGATAAACTCATCTTT. This encodes CACESVLGDTSSRADKLIF.

There are a few counts of this clone. The translation of this DNA and the TCRdb protein of a much larger clone differ at residue 4, probably owing to a read error; the protein shown here is translated from the DNA. The chain employs TRDV2 and TRDJ1; D gene uncertain. Germline assignment: CDR1 GEAIGNYY and CDR2 EKD. V lost 5 bases, J lost 0 bases, and 18 bases lay in between. The CDR3 loop spans 16 amino acids. CDR3 sequence reads: CACVPLTLRYTDKLIF. The CDR3 bases are TGTGCCTGTGTCCCCCTTACGTTGCGGTACACCGATAAACTCATCTTT.

This clone was picked up a small number of times. V is TRDV2 and J is TRDJ1, with 9 bases matching TRDD3. CDR3 length: 19 residues. J gave up 2 bases and V 2 bases, and 17 bases lay outside the gene matches. Germline V gene lookup returns CDR1 GEAIGNYY and CDR2 EKD. The CDR3 sequence is CACDRGAWQGDTRTDKLIF. In DNA, the CDR3 is TGTGCCTGTGACAGAGGTGCCTGGCAGGGGGATACTCGAACCGATAAACTCATCTTT.

For this clone: For this DNA, TCRdb reports the protein of a much larger clone, which diverges at residue 4, most likely from a read error; the protein presented here is translated directly from the DNA. This sequence joins TRDV2 and TRDJ3; 8 nucleotides agree with TRDD3. V was clipped by 5 bases and J by 0 bases; unmatched bases: 14. The CDR3 is made up of 20 amino acids. CDR1 is GEAIGNYY, CDR2 EKD, per germline. CDR3 sequence (DNA): TGTGCCTGTGGCACTCCCGATGGGGGATCCTCCTCCTGGGACACCCGACAGATGTTTTTC. Residues: CACGTPDGGSSSWDTRQMFF.

This clone was picked up a small number of times. The TCRdb record carries a much larger clone's protein, which differs from this DNA's translation at residue 12; a read error is the likely cause, and the protein listed here is the DNA translation. The sample holds other DNA sequences that translate to the same CDR3. Written as DNA, the CDR3 is TGTGCCTGTGACACAGTTGGGGATCTGGCCTACGCCGATAAACTCATCTTT. As protein: CACDTVGDLAYADKLIF. The chain employs TRDV2 and TRDJ1; possible D gene TRDD3, 6 bases. CDR1 GEAIGNYY and CDR2 EKD come from the germline V gene. CDR3 size: 17 residues. V gave up 1 base and J gave up 3 bases, with 20 bases separating them.

The table lists this clone with a few counts. One base separates it from a far larger clone, so it is likely a read error. The sample holds other DNA sequences that translate to the same CDR3. The chain uses TRDV1 and TRDJ1; TRDD3 aligns across 8 bases. Germline CDR1 and CDR2: TSWWSYY and QGS. The CDR3 covers 20 residues. Trimming removed 5 bases from V and 4 bases from J; junction bases left unmatched: 24. CDR3 sequence: CALGNPTHYPGYAGNDKLIF. Written as DNA, the CDR3 is TGTGCTCTTGGGAACCCTACCCATTACCCGGGATACGCGGGAAACGATAAACTCATCTTT.

On this clone: TCRdb lists the protein of a much larger clone for this DNA, which differs at residue 19, so this is likely a read error; the protein given here is translated from the DNA itself. V usage is TRDV2 and J usage is TRDJ1; D tentatively fits TRDD2 or TRDD3 (6 bases each). Germline V lookup: CDR1 GEAIGNYY, CDR2 EKD. CDR3 length equals 20 residues. DNA for the CDR3: TGTGCCTGTGACACTCTCCTACGGGCCACTGGGACCACGAACACCGATAAACTCACCTTT. This encodes CACDTLLRATGTTNTDKLTF.

Concerning this clone itself: The amino acid sequence in TCRdb belongs to a much larger clone and departs from this DNA's translation at residue 15, likely a sequencing read error; the sequence shown is translated from the DNA. The rearrangement uses TRDV2 and TRDJ1; 13 bases align to TRDD3. CDR1 and CDR2 (germline): GEAIGNYY, EKD. The CDR3 consists of 17 residues. The CDR3: CACDRLLGDTRADKPIF. CDR3 nucleotide sequence: TGTGCCTGTGACAGACTACTGGGGGATACGCGGGCCGATAAACCCATCTTT.

As to this clone: The TCRdb protein, from a much larger clone, departs from this DNA's translation at residue 15, likely by read error; the protein shown derives from the DNA. The chain uses TRDV1 and TRDJ1, with D perhaps matching TRDD3 (8 bases). Germline CDR1 reads TSWWSYY; CDR2 reads QGS. Trimming took off 3 bases at V and 0 bases at J, with 38 bases between the two ends. The CDR3 has 24 amino acids. CDR3: CALGERLPIPSYWGVPKYTDKLIF. The CDR3 DNA reads TGTGCTCTTGGGGAGCGGCTTCCTATCCCCTCTTACTGGGGGGTACCAAAGTACACCGATAAACTCATCTTT.

This clone has more than one count but fewer than ten. A far bigger clonotype differs at one base, so this is likely a read error. Other DNA variants within this sample encode the same CDR3. The rearrangement joins TRDV2 to TRDJ1, with 8 bases identical to TRDD3. CDR1 is GEAIGNYY, CDR2 EKD, per germline. The CDR3 is 19 amino acids. The CDR3 sequence: CACDTVGTGIPGTPDKLIF. The CDR3 DNA reads as TGTGCCTGTGACACCGTTGGAACGGGGATACCGGGGACCCCCGATAAGCTCATCTTT.

In this sample, this clone is medium-sized. The same CDR3 also results from other DNA sequences found in this sample. The rearrangement links TRDV2 to TRDJ1; 8 nucleotides agree with TRDD3. Per the germline V gene, CDR1 is GEAIGNYY and CDR2 is EKD. The CDR3 extends over 15 amino acids. The trim removed 3 bases at V and 1 base at J, leaving 6 bases unmatched. CDR3 residues: CACDQLGIPTDKLIF. CDR3 nucleotides: TGTGCCTGTGACCAGCTGGGGATACCCACCGATAAACTCATCTTT.

This clone was recorded a few times. J is TRDJ1 and V is TRDV2, with D unresolved. The V end was cut by 0 bases, the J end by 11 bases, with 33 bases between. This CDR3 has 19 amino acids. CDR1 and CDR2 from the germline V gene are GEAIGNYY and EKD. The DNA for the CDR3 is TGTGCCTGTGACACCGTTATGGTTCAGCTGGAGTATAGAATCGGTAACCTCATCTTT. Translation gives CACDTVMVQLEYRIGNLIF.

This clone appeared a few times. The protein in TCRdb stems from a much larger clone and differs at residue 10 from this DNA's translation, likely a read error; here the protein is translated from the DNA. The chain couples TRDV2 to TRDJ1, with 7 bases identical to TRDD3. The CDR3 spans 19 residues. V trimming: 0 bases; J trimming: 1 base; junction bases outside the gene matches: 16. CDR1 and CDR2 (germline): GEAIGNYY, EKD. CDR3 in amino acids: CACDTLGTGEYDTTDKLIF. CDR3 bases: TGTGCCTGTGACACCCTTGGGACTGGGGAATACGATACCACCGATAAACTCATCTTT.